This TCR beta chain comes out of a study of T cell responses to AZD1222 COVID-19 vaccine. Concerning this clone itself: Antigen unknown.

The study, taken as a whole, reports: Clonal diversity may have been underestimated in mostly white British donors. Nearly half of spike-specific TCRs reportedly target variant regions that are unmutated in the B.1.351 and B.1.1.7 variants. Sampled repertoires all dated from after the peak T cell response.

Only in-frame clones appear in the TCRdb table, and some are missing; sequencing was by immunoSEQ multiplex PCR. The table has some 150,000 clones, 75% to 90% seen once. Sequenced here: peripheral blood, sampled 28 days after the second AZD1222 dose. The clonotype comes from an adult who received the AZD1222 COVID-19 vaccine.

This CDR3 reads CASSVAGTGTLYEQYF. The DNA for the CDR3 is TGTGCCAGCAGCGTAGCCGGGACAGGGACATTATACGAGCAGTACTTC. The chain combines TRBV9 with TRBJ2-7, with TRBD1 identical over 9 bases. V lost 0 bases and J lost 4; bases outside the gene matches: 8. CDR1 is SGDLS, CDR2 YYNGEE, per germline. CDR3 length: 16 residues.